The 29 T cell receptor beta chains below come from one sample, sequenced in a study of shared clonotypes between healthy human individuals. The method was immunoSEQ multiplex PCR; TCRdb's version includes in-frame clones alone and lacks a portion of them. This sample carries roughly 520,000 clones, roughly 95% of them seen once, and the ten largest clones take about 0.064%. The sequenced material came from naive CD4+ T cells sorted from blood. Subset defined: CD45RA+ positively selected. These receptors all stem from a woman in her thirties in good health.

The chain has TRBV7-8 and TRBJ2-7; TRBD2 matches 12 bases. Trimming removed 5 bases from V and 1 base from J; junction bases left unmatched: 3. Germline V gene lookup returns CDR1 SGHVS and CDR2 FQNEAQ. This CDR3 has 15 amino acids. The chain's CDR3 is CASSAGLAGSYEQYF. For the CDR3, the DNA is TGTGCCAGCAGCGCCGGACTAGCGGGATCCTACGAGCAGTACTTC.

This clone was detected once. The chain has TRBV7-6 and TRBJ1-2; 8 nucleotides line up with TRBD1. Germline V gene data show CDR1 as SGHVS and CDR2 as FNYEAQ. The V segment lost 2 bases and the J segment 3 bases; nucleotides outside the gene matches: 5. CDR3 length equals 15 residues. The CDR3 protein is CASSLSSGGHYGYTF. The CDR3 DNA is TGTGCCAGCAGCTTATCGTCAGGGGGCCACTATGGCTACACCTTC. The full variable domain, in which reference TRBV7-6 and TRBJ1-2 provide the parts outside the CDR3, is GAGVSQSPRYKVTKRGQDVALRCDPISGHVSLYWYRQALGQGPEFLTYFNYEAQQDKSGLPNDRFSAERPEGSISTLTIQRTEQRDSAMYRCASSLSSGGHYGYTFGSGTRLTVV.

V and J are TRBV25-1 and TRBJ1-2; 8 bases align to TRBD1. Trimming at V came to 1 base and at J to 9 bases, leaving 10 bases not matched to a gene. CDR1 is MGHDK, CDR2 SYGVNS, per germline. CDR3 length: 15 amino acids. CDR3 amino acids: CASSEWGTGAQSYTF. Here the CDR3 DNA reads TGTGCCAGCAGTGAATGGGGGACAGGAGCTCAAAGCTACACCTTC.

The chain joins TRBV5-4 to TRBJ2-7; 11 bases line up with TRBD2. Germline values: CDR1 SGHNT, CDR2 YYREEE (reference sequence). V trimming: 4 bases; J trimming: 4 bases; junction bases outside the gene matches: 4. The CDR3 extends over 14 amino acids. The CDR3 DNA reads TGTGCCAGCAGCGTTAGCGGGAGGGAGTACGAGCAGTACTTC. It translates to CASSVSGREYEQYF.

This chain links TRBV19 with TRBJ1-4; tentative D call: TRBD1 (5 bases). This CDR3 comprises 14 residues. Trimming shortened V by 7 bases and J by 8 bases, and 17 bases separated the two germline ends. Per the germline V gene, CDR1 is LNHDA and CDR2 is SQIVND (reference sequence). The CDR3 DNA is TGTGCCAGTAACGGACACCCTTTGGAGGAAAAACTGTTTTTT. Translation gives CASNGHPLEEKLFF.

This clone showed up just a few times. In the same sample, other DNA sequences code for this CDR3. The rearrangement joins TRBV7-9 to TRBJ1-1; a weak D match, TRBD1 (6 bases). V was clipped by 4 bases and J by 2 bases, with 8 bases between them. The CDR3 is 13 residues long. Germline loops: CDR1 SEHNR, CDR2 FQNEAQ (reference sequence). CDR3 in amino acids: CASSSQGNTEAFF. The CDR3, as DNA: TGTGCCAGCAGCTCACAGGGAAACACTGAAGCTTTCTTT.

This clone was observed a few times. V gene TRBV29-1 combines with J gene TRBJ2-7; D assignment may be TRBD1 or TRBD2 (5 bases each). This CDR3 comprises 11 residues. Per germline, CDR1 SQVTM and CDR2 ANQGSEA. V gave up 7 bases and J gave up 5 bases, with 12 bases separating them. This CDR3 reads CSAARGDEQYF. The CDR3 DNA reads as TGCAGCGCTGCAAGGGGAGACGAGCAGTACTTC.

A single count supports this clone. The V and J genes are TRBV6-5 and TRBJ1-1, with D tentatively TRBD1 (5 bases). Germline V gives CDR1 MNHEY, CDR2 SVGAGI. The V end was cut by 4 bases, the J end by 3 bases, with 15 bases between. The CDR3 sequence is 15 residues long. CDR3 in DNA: TGTGCCAGCAGTTCCGTAGGAGGAGGGGACACTGAAGCTTTCTTT. Protein: CASSSVGGGDTEAFF.

The chain is built from TRBV30 and TRBJ2-7; a possible D gene is TRBD1 (6 bases). Germline CDR1 GTSNPN, CDR2 SVGIG (reference sequence). Trimming pared 5 bases from V and 6 bases from J, leaving 20 bases between. There are 14 residues in the CDR3. The CDR3 region is CAWGPSPTGFEQYF. For the CDR3, the DNA is TGTGCCTGGGGTCCCTCCCCCACAGGGTTCGAGCAGTACTTC.

The chain combines TRBV4-1 with TRBJ2-6; D remains unclear. V lost 4 bases and J lost 11, with 21 bases in between. There are 16 residues in the CDR3. The germline V gene encodes CDR1 MGHRA and CDR2 YSYEKL. The chain's CDR3 is CASSPLGKGQTDVLTF. The DNA for the CDR3 is TGCGCCAGCAGCCCACTTGGTAAAGGTCAGACCGACGTCCTGACTTTC.

The chain uses TRBV11-2 and TRBJ1-2; weak D call: TRBD1 (5 bases). CDR1 and CDR2 from the germline V gene are SGHAT and FQNNGV. The CDR3 totals 14 residues. V was cut by 1 base and J by 0 bases, with 6 bases left in between. The CDR3 loop is CASSLGQPNYGYTF. CDR3 coding DNA: TGTGCCAGCAGCTTAGGACAGCCTAACTATGGCTACACCTTC.

The chain joins TRBV4-2 to TRBJ2-7; TRBD2 matches at 10 bases. This CDR3 contains 16 residues. The ends lost 2 bases at V and 2 bases at J; junction bases unmatched: 6. Germline V gene lookup returns CDR1 LGHNA and CDR2 YNFKEQ. Written as DNA, the CDR3 is TGTGCCAGCAGCCAAACGGCTAGCGGGAGTCCCTACGAGCAGTACTTC. This translates into CASSQTASGSPYEQYF.

This clone was observed a single time. Written as DNA, the CDR3 is TGTGCCAGCAGTTACTCGCGATTAGCTGGTGAGCAGTTCTTC. Translated: CASSYSRLAGEQFF. The gene calls are TRBV6-5 and TRBJ2-1; D gene unclear. Germline lookup yields CDR1 MNHEY and CDR2 SVGAGI. CDR3 length equals 14 residues. The V end lost 0 bases, the J end lost 9 bases, and 12 bases lay between the germline ends.

V is TRBV4-1 and J is TRBJ2-1; D may be TRBD2 (6 bases). The V gene's germline CDR1 is MGHRA and CDR2 YSYEKL. This CDR3 is 18 amino acids long. Trimming removed 0 bases at V and 2 bases at J, with 17 bases between. CDR3 amino acids: CASSQDRPWRDTYNEQFF. The CDR3 nucleotides are TGCGCCAGCAGCCAAGATCGACCCTGGAGGGATACCTACAATGAGCAGTTCTTC.

The chain employs TRBV30 and TRBJ2-5; 14 bases line up with TRBD2. The CDR3 has 14 amino acids. CDR1 and CDR2 from the germline V gene are GTSNPN and SVGIG (reference sequence). V lost 0 bases, J lost 7 bases, and 1 base stayed unmatched. In nucleotides, the CDR3 is TGTGCCTGGAGTGTAGGGACTAGCGGGGGGACCCAGTACTTC. Encoded protein: CAWSVGTSGGTQYF.

CDR3 region: CASSSGRTYEQYF. In DNA form, the CDR3 reads TGTGCCAGCAGTAGCGGGAGGACCTACGAGCAGTACTTC. The chain joins TRBV27 to TRBJ2-7; 9 bases line up with TRBD2. Looked up from germline, CDR1 is MNHEY and CDR2 is SMNVEV (reference sequence). J gave up 2 bases and V 5 bases, and 1 base lay outside the gene matches. This CDR3 has 13 residues.

CDR3 in DNA: TGCGCCAGCAGCCAAGATCGCAGGGCACTCTACACCTTC. It translates to CASSQDRRALYTF. The chain joins TRBV4-1 to TRBJ1-2; a possible D gene is TRBD1 (5 bases). CDR1 and CDR2 (germline): MGHRA, YSYEKL. The CDR3 is 13 amino acids. V was shortened by 0 bases and J by 10 bases, with 12 bases between the two germline ends.

The chain recombines TRBV28 with TRBJ2-5; D call uncertain. Trimming cost V 2 bases and J 11 bases, with 12 bases left between them. The V gene's germline CDR1 is MDHEN and CDR2 SYDVKM. This CDR3 is built from 12 residues. The CDR3: CASSLPDPPQYF. The CDR3 DNA follows: TGTGCCAGCAGTTTACCCGACCCCCCGCAGTACTTC. Filled out from reference TRBV28 and TRBJ2-5, the complete variable domain reads DVKVTQSSRYLVKRTGEKVFLECVQDMDHENMFWYRQDPGLGLRLIYFSYDVKMKEKGDIPEGYSVSREKKERFSLILESASTNQTSMYLCASSLPDPPQYFGPGTRLLVL.

This chain uses TRBV5-1 with TRBJ2-7; 12 positions agree with TRBD2. The length of the CDR3 is 20 residues. Trimming took 1 base from V and 8 from J; bases not matched to a gene: 22. Germline V lookup: CDR1 SGHRS, CDR2 YFSETQ. The CDR3 is CASSLPQLAGGGDGTRQQYF. The CDR3 nucleotides read TGCGCCAGCAGCTTGCCTCAACTAGCGGGAGGTGGGGACGGGACGCGCCAGCAGTACTTC.

The genes are TRBV6-5 and TRBJ2-5; D perhaps matches TRBD2 (5 bases). The CDR3 length is 13 residues. Deletions cut 6 bases from V and 2 bases from J, with 10 bases between. The germline CDR1 and CDR2 sequences are MNHEY and SVGAGI. The CDR3 loop reads CASSAGLQETQYF. For the CDR3, the DNA is TGTGCCAGCAGCGCGGGCTTACAAGAGACCCAGTACTTC.

The chain combines TRBV7-9 with TRBJ2-1; D may correspond to TRBD1 or TRBD2 (7 bases each). Germline-derived CDR1 and CDR2 are SEHNR and FQNEAQ (reference sequence). V lost 6 bases to trimming and J lost 10 bases, with 19 bases between them. CDR3 size: 14 residues. The CDR3: CASSYPNQGGEQFF. CDR3 in DNA: TGTGCCAGCAGTTATCCAAACCAGGGGGGGGAGCAGTTCTTC.

The chain recombines TRBV28 with TRBJ2-1; D perhaps matches TRBD2 (5 bases). Per the germline V gene, CDR1 is MDHEN and CDR2 is SYDVKM. Trimming took 5 bases from V and 9 from J, leaving 20 bases between them. The CDR3 covers 15 residues. For the CDR3, the DNA is TGTGCCAGCAGTGCCCCTCGCCCAGCCCTAGCTGAGCAGTTCTTC. Translated: CASSAPRPALAEQFF.

The CDR3 DNA reads TGTGCCAGTAGTATCCGGGGTTCCACTGAAGCTTTCTTT. This encodes CASSIRGSTEAFF. The genes are TRBV19 and TRBJ1-1; D remains unclear. Germline loops: CDR1 LNHDA, CDR2 SQIVND (reference sequence). Trimming left V 3 bases short and J 4 bases short, with 9 bases between. The CDR3 runs 13 residues.

The chain carries TRBV2 and TRBJ1-5; D gene unclear. V dropped 3 bases and J dropped 4 bases, with 7 bases sitting between them. There are 13 residues in the CDR3. Germline CDR1 and CDR2: SNHLY and FYNNEI. CDR3 amino acids: CASSDIRNQPQHF. The CDR3 nucleotides read TGTGCCAGCAGTGATATAAGGAATCAGCCCCAGCATTTT.

The rearrangement links TRBV6-5 to TRBJ2-7, with a weak D call TRBD2 (5 bases). This CDR3 contains 15 residues. CDR1 and CDR2 (germline): MNHEY, SVGAGI. V lost 6 bases and J lost 7, with 22 bases in between. The CDR3: CASRPHGAAGQEQYF. The DNA of the CDR3 is TGTGCCAGCAGACCTCACGGAGCGGCCGGCCAAGAGCAGTACTTC.

The V and J genes are TRBV7-2 and TRBJ2-5; no clear D. CDR1 is SGHTA and CDR2 is FQGNSA in the germline V gene. The CDR3 extends over 15 amino acids. Trimming removed 1 base at V and 4 bases at J, with 13 bases between. CDR3 in DNA: TGTGCCAGCAGCTTAGATCGGGTCCGCCTAGAGACCCAGTACTTC. It encodes CASSLDRVRLETQYF.

J is TRBJ2-1 and V is TRBV15; possible D gene TRBD1, 6 bases. Trimming pared 0 bases from V and 2 bases from J, leaving 11 bases between. In germline, CDR1 is LNHNV, CDR2 YYDKDF (reference sequence). This CDR3 spans 16 amino acids. The CDR3 DNA sequence: TGTGCCACCAGCAGAGATCTCGACAGGCCCTACAATGAGCAGTTCTTC. It codes for CATSRDLDRPYNEQFF. The full variable domain, completed using reference TRBV15 and TRBJ2-1, is DAMVIQNPRYQVTQFGKPVTLSCSQTLNHNVMYWYQQKSSQAPKLLFHYYDKDFNNEADTPDNFQSRRPNTSFCFLDIRSPGLGDTAMYLCATSRDLDRPYNEQFFGPGTRLTVL.

This chain links TRBV5-1 with TRBJ2-1, with 10 bases fitting TRBD2. Germline lookup yields CDR1 SGHRS and CDR2 YFSETQ. The CDR3 extends over 15 amino acids. With 5 bases clipped from V and 9 bases from J, the junction kept 11 bases outside the gene matches. CDR3 bases: TGCGCCAGCAGAGATGGGACTAGCGCCACCATTGAGCAGTTCTTC. Translating gives CASRDGTSATIEQFF. The full variable domain, rest sourced from reference TRBV5-1 and TRBJ2-1, is KAGVTQTPRYLIKTRGQQVTLSCSPISGHRSVSWYQQTPGQGLQFLFEYFSETQRNKGNFPGRFSGRQFSNSRSEMNVSTLELGDSALYLCASRDGTSATIEQFFGPGTRLTVL.

The chain recombines TRBV10-1 with TRBJ2-2, with 7 bases fitting TRBD1. Germline V gene lookup returns CDR1 WNHNN and CDR2 SYGVQD (reference sequence). After removal of 4 bases from V and 4 bases from J, the junction contained 6 bases not matched to a gene. The CDR3 contains 15 residues. DNA of the CDR3: TGCGCCAGCAGTGCCTACAGGGGCGCCACCGGGGAGCTGTTTTTT. Translating it yields CASSAYRGATGELFF.